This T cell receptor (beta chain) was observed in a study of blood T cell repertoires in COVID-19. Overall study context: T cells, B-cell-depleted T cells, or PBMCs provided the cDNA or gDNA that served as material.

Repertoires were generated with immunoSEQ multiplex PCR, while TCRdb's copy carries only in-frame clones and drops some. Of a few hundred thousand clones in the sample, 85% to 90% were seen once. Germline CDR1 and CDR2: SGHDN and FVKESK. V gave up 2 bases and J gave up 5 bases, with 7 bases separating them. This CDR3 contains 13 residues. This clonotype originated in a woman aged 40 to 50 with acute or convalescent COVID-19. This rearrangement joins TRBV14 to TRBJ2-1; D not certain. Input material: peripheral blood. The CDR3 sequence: CASSQSQNNEQFF. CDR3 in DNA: TGTGCCAGCAGCCAATCGCAGAACAATGAGCAGTTCTTC.